These 20 T cell receptor beta chains were all obtained from the same sample, sequenced in a study of T cell changes during pregnancy in multiple sclerosis. The table came from immunoSEQ multiplex PCR; TCRdb's copy has only in-frame clones and leaves some out. Of around 61,000 clones detected, about 90% appear once; the ten largest clones hold 0.8% to 0.9%. Sequencing was performed on peripheral blood, taken in the first trimester of pregnancy. These receptors all come from a female donor in good health, enrolled as a control in a pregnancy study.

V is TRBV7-3 and J is TRBJ1-1, with D possibly matching TRBD1 (6 bases). V was trimmed by 6 bases and J by 1 base, leaving 9 bases between them. The length of the CDR3 is 13 residues. The germline V gene encodes CDR1 SGHTA and CDR2 FQGTGA. The DNA of the CDR3 is TGTGCCAGCAGAGCGGACAGGAACACTGAAGCTTTCTTT. Its translation: CASRADRNTEAFF.

The gene calls are TRBV29-1 and TRBJ2-7, with 8 bases aligning to TRBD1. V was clipped by 3 bases and J by 2 bases; unmatched bases: 6. The CDR3 runs to 14 residues. Germline CDR1 and CDR2: SQVTM and ANQGSEA. Here the CDR3 reads CSVEKDRDPYEQYF. The CDR3 DNA reads as TGCAGCGTTGAGAAGGACAGGGACCCCTACGAGCAGTACTTC.

V gene TRBV11-2 combines with J gene TRBJ2-2, with D perhaps TRBD2 (6 bases). V lost 1 base, J lost 3 bases, and 12 bases lay in between. Germline lookup yields CDR1 SGHAT and CDR2 FQNNGV. This CDR3 is built from 16 residues. CDR3 loop: CASSLARGADTGELFF. The CDR3 region has the DNA TGTGCCAGCAGCTTAGCGCGGGGCGCCGACACCGGGGAGCTGTTTTTT.

CDR3 in amino acids: CASSDGSSMNTEAFF. The CDR3 nucleotides read TGTGCCAGCAGTGATGGGAGTTCTATGAACACTGAAGCTTTCTTT. This chain links TRBV2 with TRBJ1-1; D unclear. Trimming removed 3 bases at V and 0 bases at J, with 11 bases between. The CDR3 is 15 residues long. Germline V CDR1 and CDR2: SNHLY, FYNNEI.

This chain uses TRBV6-6 with TRBJ2-7; 9 positions agree with TRBD1. This CDR3 region has 16 residues. Germline trimming cut 4 bases from V and 4 bases from J; bases unmatched to any gene: 11. From germline, CDR1 is MNHNY and CDR2 SVGAGI (reference sequence). For the CDR3, the DNA is TGTGCCAGCAGTTTTCCCGGGACAGGGATTAGGTACGAGCAGTACTTC. Translation: CASSFPGTGIRYEQYF.

The V gene is TRBV9, the J gene TRBJ2-7; D possibly corresponds to TRBD2 (6 bases). This CDR3 contains 14 residues. The germline gives CDR1 SGDLS, CDR2 YYNGEE. V lost 4 bases and J 5 bases, leaving 16 bases between the germline ends. CDR3 in DNA: TGTGCCAGCAGCTCTGGGGACTCGCTGGACGAGCAGTACTTC. It yields the protein CASSSGDSLDEQYF. Full variable domain (outside the CDR3, taken from reference TRBV9 and TRBJ2-7): DSGVTQTPKHLITATGQRVTLRCSPRSGDLSVYWYQQSLDQGLQFLIQYYNGEERAKGNILERFSAQQFPDLHSELNLSSLELGDSALYFCASSSGDSLDEQYFGPGTRLTVT.

The chain carries TRBV9 and TRBJ2-3; TRBD2 agrees at 7 bases. The CDR3 has 17 residues. Germline V lookup: CDR1 SGDLS, CDR2 YYNGEE. V shed 0 bases and J 0 bases; nucleotides not matched to a gene: 7. The CDR3 spells CASSVAKWGGSTDTQYF. The CDR3 DNA is TGTGCCAGCAGCGTAGCTAAGTGGGGGGGTAGCACAGATACGCAGTATTTT.

The chain is built from TRBV5-8 and TRBJ1-6, with a tentative D call TRBD1 (5 bases). Germline V CDR1 and CDR2: SGHTS, YDEGEE. Trimming removed 7 bases at V and 8 bases at J, with 13 bases between. This CDR3 is 13 amino acids long. The CDR3 is CASRGHKHSPLHF. The CDR3 nucleotides are TGTGCCAGCCGCGGACATAAGCATTCACCCCTCCACTTT.

The sample holds one count of this clone. The gene calls are TRBV5-4 and TRBJ1-2, with TRBD1 as a possible D gene (6 bases). The V and J ends lost 3 bases and 6 bases respectively, with 9 bases between them. The germline V gene encodes CDR1 SGHNT and CDR2 YYREEE (reference sequence). The CDR3 runs 12 residues. CDR3 coding DNA: TGTGCCAGCAGCTCCCAGGGGAATGGCTACACCTTC. Protein product: CASSSQGNGYTF.

This clone was seen a few times. The chain carries TRBV30 and TRBJ1-6; D is uncertain. V was pared by 2 bases and J by 7 bases, with 15 bases between. Germline V gives CDR1 GTSNPN, CDR2 SVGIG (reference sequence). The CDR3 has 15 amino acids. DNA for the CDR3: TGTGCCTGGAGTTCCGGTTTCTTGCGAAATTCACCCCTCCACTTT. Amino acids: CAWSSGFLRNSPLHF.

The genes are TRBV5-1 and TRBJ1-3; TRBD1 agrees at 9 bases. The CDR3 length is 16 residues. Germline CDR1 reads SGHRS; CDR2 reads YFSETQ. The trim removed 1 base at V and 3 bases at J, leaving 5 bases unmatched. The CDR3 is CASSLTGGFGGNTIYF. CDR3 bases: TGCGCCAGCAGCTTGACAGGGGGCTTTGGTGGAAACACCATATATTTT.

This chain joins TRBV11-3 and TRBJ2-3; TRBD2 matches 11 bases. The J segment lost 2 bases and the V segment lost 2 bases, leaving 6 bases of the junction unmatched. Germline V gene sequence: CDR1 SGHNT, CDR2 YENEEA. The CDR3 has 17 residues. The CDR3 sequence is CASSLSTSGDLTDTQYF. The DNA for the CDR3 is TGTGCCAGCAGCTTATCGACTAGCGGGGATCTCACAGATACGCAGTATTTT.

This clone appeared a single time. The V gene is TRBV7-2, the J gene TRBJ1-2; 7 bases are shared with TRBD1. After removal of 2 bases from V and 8 bases from J, the junction contained 8 bases not matched to a gene. CDR3 size: 14 residues. CDR1 SGHTA and CDR2 FQGNSA come from the germline V gene. CDR3 amino acids: CASSLIRQGGGYTF. In DNA form, the CDR3 reads TGTGCCAGCAGCTTAATAAGACAGGGTGGAGGCTACACCTTC. The full variable domain, with the rest looked up from reference TRBV7-2 and TRBJ1-2, is GAGVSQSPSNKVTEKGKDVELRCDPISGHTALYWYRQSLGQGLEFLIYFQGNSAPDKSGLPSDRFSAERTGGSVSTLTIQRTQQEDSAVYLCASSLIRQGGGYTFGSGTRLTVV.

The J gene is TRBJ1-2, the V gene TRBV10-3; D is possibly TRBD1 (6 bases). The CDR3 is made up of 15 amino acids. CDR1 ENHRY and CDR2 SYGVKD come from the germline V gene. V lost 5 bases and J lost 4, with 17 bases in between. CDR3 loop: CAISRSDSSVYGYTF. CDR3 in DNA: TGTGCCATCAGTAGATCGGACAGTAGTGTCTATGGCTACACCTTC.

The rearrangement uses TRBV19 and TRBJ1-1, with 9 bases fitting TRBD1. Germline CDR1 LNHDA, CDR2 SQIVND (reference sequence). This CDR3 has 15 residues. Trimming removed 1 base from V and 3 bases from J; junction bases left unmatched: 3. Here the CDR3 DNA reads TGTGCCAGTAGTATAGGACAGGGGGTATACACTGAAGCTTTCTTT. Translated: CASSIGQGVYTEAFF.

The V call is TRBV10-3, the J call TRBJ2-7; 8 nucleotides agree with TRBD2. Germline CDR1 is ENHRY and CDR2 is SYGVKD. V shed 0 bases and J 0 bases; nucleotides not matched to a gene: 10. This CDR3 comprises 18 residues. CDR3 nucleotide sequence: TGTGCCATCAGTGAGTCCTCCACCCGGGGGGGGAGCTCCTACGAGCAGTACTTC. Translation gives CAISESSTRGGSSYEQYF.

The J gene is TRBJ1-2, the V gene TRBV6-6, with D possibly TRBD1 on 6 matching bases. CDR1 is MNHNY and CDR2 is SVGAGI in the germline V gene (reference sequence). The V and J ends lost 0 bases and 6 bases respectively, with 14 bases between them. This CDR3 is built from 15 residues. The CDR3: CASSYSGGLGHGYTF. In DNA form, the CDR3 reads TGTGCCAGCAGTTACTCAGGGGGTCTGGGGCATGGCTACACCTTC.

V is TRBV5-8 and J is TRBJ2-7, with no clear D. Germline CDR1 SGHTS, CDR2 YDEGEE. The V end was cut by 4 bases, the J end by 2 bases, with 10 bases between. The CDR3 extends over 13 amino acids. This CDR3 reads CASSQERAYEQYF. DNA of the CDR3: TGTGCCAGCAGCCAGGAAAGAGCCTACGAGCAGTACTTC.

This clone was seen only once. CDR3 sequence reads: CASSRGIGTGGYGYTF. The CDR3, as DNA: TGTGCCAGCAGCCGAGGGATTGGGACAGGGGGTTATGGCTACACCTTC. The chain couples TRBV14 to TRBJ1-2; 11 bases are a match to TRBD1. Per the germline V gene, CDR1 is SGHDN and CDR2 is FVKESK. J gave up 5 bases and V 4 bases, and 9 bases lay outside the gene matches. The CDR3 runs to 16 residues. Supplemented by reference TRBV14 and TRBJ1-2, the full variable domain reads EAGVTQFPSHSVIEKGQTVTLRCDPISGHDNLYWYRRVMGKEIKFLLHFVKESKQDESGMPNNRFLAERTGGTYSTLKVQPAELEDSGVYFCASSRGIGTGGYGYTFGSGTRLTVV.

This chain connects TRBV4-2 to TRBJ1-5; D is undetermined. Germline V gene sequence: CDR1 LGHNA, CDR2 YNFKEQ. V was trimmed by 1 base and J by 0 bases, leaving 10 bases between them. The CDR3 runs 16 residues. The CDR3 is CASSQVGDFSNQPQHF. CDR3 coding DNA: TGTGCCAGCAGCCAAGTTGGCGACTTTAGCAATCAGCCCCAGCATTTT.